The 9 T cell receptor beta chains presented below share a single source sample, sequenced in a study of molecular identifiers for immune sequencing clone quantification. Each CDR3 protein gets one entry after TCRdb re-called the PCR reads with MiXCR. The sample lists some 580,000 distinct CDR3 sequences, over 25% occurring once. Sequenced sample: naive CD8+ T cells from blood, with Jurkat cell RNA spiked in. Subset indicated: FACS-sorted CD8+CD4-CCR7+CD45RA+ naive T cells. The receptor set was obtained from a human donor in good health. Some libraries in this study had Jurkat cell RNA spiked in.

The V gene is TRBV7-9, the J gene TRBJ2-2; D remains ambiguous. Germline V gene sequence: CDR1 SEHNR, CDR2 FQNEAQ (reference sequence). This CDR3 is built from 14 residues. The germline V and J ends were trimmed by 0 bases and 4 bases, with 6 bases remaining between them. The CDR3 DNA reads TGTGCCAGCAGCTTAGCCGTGGTCACCGGGGAGCTGTTTTTT. This codes for CASSLAVVTGELFF.

This chain links TRBV4-3 with TRBJ2-7, with TRBD2 matching over 8 bases. The length of the CDR3 is 13 residues. Germline CDR1 reads LGHNA; CDR2 reads YSLEER. Germline trimming cut 4 bases from V and 5 bases from J; bases unmatched to any gene: 4. The CDR3 protein is CASSRAGGDEQYF. CDR3 DNA: TGCGCCAGCAGCCGTGCCGGGGGGGACGAGCAGTACTTC.

Comments on this clonotype: The conserved phenylalanine or tryptophan is not found at the CDR3 terminus, so this likely reflects a read error. The genes are TRBV12-5 and TRBJ2-7; D is undetermined. Trimming stripped 0 bases from V and 3 bases from J, with 6 bases between. The CDR3 is 13 amino acids. Germline CDR1 and CDR2: LGHNT and FRNRAP. As DNA, the CDR3 is TGTGCTAGTGGTTTGGTAGGCAGCTACGAGCAGTACTTA. Its protein product is CASGLVGSYEQYL.

This clonotype was seen many times. The chain links TRBV4-3 to TRBJ2-7, with 7 bases matching TRBD2. This CDR3 comprises 16 residues. Trimming removed 0 bases from V and 2 bases from J; junction bases left unmatched: 7. CDR1 LGHNA and CDR2 YSLEER come from the germline V gene. CDR3 in amino acids: CASSQDSRGDPYEQYF. In DNA form, the CDR3 reads TGCGCCAGCAGCCAAGATTCACGGGGGGACCCCTACGAGCAGTACTTC.

This clonotype was observed at least ten times. The chain combines TRBV29-1 with TRBJ1-3, with a weak D call TRBD1 (5 bases). V was shortened by 4 bases and J by 5 bases, with 6 bases between the two germline ends. The germline V gene has CDR1 SQVTM and CDR2 ANQGSEA. The CDR3 loop spans 11 amino acids. The CDR3 DNA reads TGCAGCGTTGGACAGCGAAACACCATATATTTT. It specifies CSVGQRNTIYF.

The chain carries TRBV30 and TRBJ2-5; the D gene is possibly TRBD2 (6 bases). The CDR3 spans 14 residues. Germline V gives CDR1 GTSNPN, CDR2 SVGIG (reference sequence). The V end was cut by 5 bases, the J end by 4 bases, with 17 bases between. This CDR3 is CAWDGGMDRETQYF. The CDR3 DNA reads TGTGCCTGGGACGGGGGTATGGACCGAGAGACCCAGTACTTC.

The chain has TRBV7-6 and TRBJ1-5; the D is unclear. The CDR3 is 15 residues long. Trimming cost V 3 bases and J 0 bases, with 9 bases left between them. Germline values: CDR1 SGHVS, CDR2 FNYEAQ. The CDR3 loop reads CASSFDDTSNQPQHF. Here the CDR3 DNA reads TGTGCCAGCAGCTTCGACGACACTAGCAATCAGCCCCAGCATTTT.

This clonotype was seen more than once but under ten times. This chain uses TRBV6-6 with TRBJ2-2, with D tentatively TRBD2 (6 bases). CDR1 and CDR2 from the germline V gene are MNHNY and SVGAGI (reference sequence). Deletions cut 7 bases from V and 5 bases from J, with 23 bases between. The length of the CDR3 is 17 residues. CDR3 nucleotides: TGTGCCAGCAACCAGGACTACCTGGGCCTTGTTACCGGGGAGCTGTTTTTT. Residues: CASNQDYLGLVTGELFF.

This clonotype was counted between two and nine times. The chain couples TRBV18 to TRBJ1-1; the D gene is possibly TRBD1 (5 bases). Germline V CDR1 and CDR2: KGHSH, LQKENI. Trimming cost V 4 bases and J 1 base, with 10 bases left between them. There are 14 residues in the CDR3. For the CDR3, the DNA is TGTGCCAGCTCACTTCCAGGGAGGAACACTGAAGCTTTCTTT. Its translation: CASSLPGRNTEAFF.